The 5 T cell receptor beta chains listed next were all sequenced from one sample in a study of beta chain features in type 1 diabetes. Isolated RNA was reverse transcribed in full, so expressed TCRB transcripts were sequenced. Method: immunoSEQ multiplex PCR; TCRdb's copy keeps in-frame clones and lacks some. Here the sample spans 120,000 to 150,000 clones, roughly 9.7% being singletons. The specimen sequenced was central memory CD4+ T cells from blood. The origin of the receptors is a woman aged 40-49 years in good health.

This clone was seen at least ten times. The DNA of the CDR3 is TGTGCCAGCAGCCGCGGACAGGCGGCCTACGAGCAGTACTTC. Its translation is CASSRGQAAYEQYF. This chain links TRBV5-4 with TRBJ2-7; 7 nucleotides line up with TRBD1. Germline loops: CDR1 SGHNT, CDR2 YYREEE (reference sequence). This CDR3 is built from 14 residues. V trimming: 4 bases; J trimming: 2 bases; junction bases outside the gene matches: 6.

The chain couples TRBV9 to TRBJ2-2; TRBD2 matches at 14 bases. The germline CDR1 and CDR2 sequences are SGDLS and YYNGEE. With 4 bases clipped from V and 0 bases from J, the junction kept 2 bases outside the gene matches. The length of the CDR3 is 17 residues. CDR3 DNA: TGTGCCAGCAGCCTGACTAGCGGGGGGGCGAACACCGGGGAGCTGTTTTTT. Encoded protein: CASSLTSGGANTGELFF.

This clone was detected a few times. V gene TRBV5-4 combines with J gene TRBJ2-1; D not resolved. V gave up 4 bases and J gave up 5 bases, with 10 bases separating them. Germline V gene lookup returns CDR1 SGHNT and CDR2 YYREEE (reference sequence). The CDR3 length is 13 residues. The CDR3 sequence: CASSQVGNNEQFF. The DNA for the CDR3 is TGTGCCAGCAGCCAAGTGGGCAACAATGAGCAGTTCTTC.

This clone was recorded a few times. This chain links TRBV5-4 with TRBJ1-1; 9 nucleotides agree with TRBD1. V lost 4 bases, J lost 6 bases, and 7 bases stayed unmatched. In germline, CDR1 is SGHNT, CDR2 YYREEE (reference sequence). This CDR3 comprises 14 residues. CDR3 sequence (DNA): TGTGCCAGCAGCGTACAGGGGGCTGGTTCTGAAGCTTTCTTT. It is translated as CASSVQGAGSEAFF.

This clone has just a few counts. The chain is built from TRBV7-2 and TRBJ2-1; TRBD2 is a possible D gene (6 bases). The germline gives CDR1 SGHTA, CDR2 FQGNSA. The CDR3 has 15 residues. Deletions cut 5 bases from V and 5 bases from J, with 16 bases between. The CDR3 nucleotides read TGTGCCAGCAGCCAACTTGGGAGGAGAGACAATGAGCAGTTCTTC. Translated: CASSQLGRRDNEQFF.